The sequence of this T cell receptor (beta chain) was determined in a study of T cell clones after liver transplantation. Germline V gene data show CDR1 as SEHNR and CDR2 as FQNEAQ (reference sequence). CDR3 length: 16 amino acids. Trimming cost V 4 bases and J 1 base, with 14 bases left between them. Measured with immunoSEQ multiplex PCR; TCRdb has only the in-frame clones, and not every one. The sample records around 18,000 clones, 80% to 90% being singletons. This specimen was CD8+ T cells from blood, taken approximately 3.5 years after liver transplant. The sequence derives from a human patient who received a liver transplant. Some of these T cells may belong to the graft donor. This chain links TRBV7-9 with TRBJ2-1; possible D gene TRBD2, 6 bases. CDR3 protein: CASSSALAYSYNEQFF. The CDR3 DNA is TGTGCCAGCAGCTCAGCCCTAGCGTATTCCTACAATGAGCAGTTCTTC.